This TCR beta chain appears in the sequencing data of a study of blood T cells in healthy people across ages. Donation came from healthy Caucasian individuals in Russia who were aged roughly 6 to 95. Roughly 10 milliliters was the volume of peripheral blood drawn from each donor. Combining a sample-barcoded 5' primer with a J-beta primer mix, a second PCR ran for roughly 6 to 12 cycles. TCRdb independently ran MiXCR on the 5' RACE reads; one entry per CDR3 protein. The sample records about 680,000 distinct CDR3 sequences, 49% being singletons. A note on this clonotype: The junction shows a germline mismatch at one end, possibly a read error.

Sequences were obtained from blood. The TCR comes from a woman in her sixties in good health.

CDR3: CVSSSQTGGDTF. The CDR3 nucleotides are TGTGTCAGCTCATCACAGACAGGGGGCGACACCTTC. The rearrangement uses TRBV18 and TRBJ1-2; 10 bases fit TRBD1. The CDR3 is 12 residues long. The germline V gene has CDR1 KGHSH and CDR2 LQKENI.